Sequencing of this T cell receptor (beta chain) was carried out in a study of human T cells and chemical hapten exposure (dated by TCRdb to the early 2020s). In terms of the full investigation: For sensitization, 2% DPC in acetone was applied to a roughly 2 cm by roughly 2 cm area of upper inner arm skin. Weekly therapeutic DPC doses were additionally applied to the scalp of patients throughout the approximately 25-week study period. Patch tests used Finn chambers with 0.01% DPC on the upper back, scored after 6 days by International Contact Dermatitis Research Group standards. The patient cohort, mostly female, included alopecia areata with under or over 50% scalp involvement, alopecia totalis and alopecia universalis. Libraries were pooled for sequencing, and variation in per-sample TCR yields was attributed mainly to small differences in library volumes within the pool. This study followed changes in the peripheral blood TCR repertoire in vivo during primary and secondary sensitization of alopecia patients to the hapten diphenylcyclopropenone (DPC). Blood was sampled from patients pre-sensitization (week 0) and at 2, 6 and about 24 weeks after DPC sensitization. Around 30 alopecia patients provided blood for TCR sequencing at one to four time points (pre-sensitization, 2, 6 and 24 weeks). General study outcomes and caveats: Expanded TCRs formed significantly more large CDR3 similarity clusters than pre-sensitization or healthy control sets, consistent with antigen-driven responses. DPC sensitization did not change the number of TCRs with a frequency above 1 in 1000, and there was no evidence of changes in global repertoire structure. Repeated subsampling changed both the strength of the expansion versus patch-test correlation and the threshold at which the correlation became significant. The number of PT1 expanded TCRs positively correlated with patch test score, significant at thresholds 8, 16 and 32 but not 4. Because every patient had alopecia, a presumed autoimmune disease, the patients' immune response might differ from that of healthy individuals.

Receptor libraries were prepared by RACE. The instrument was a NextSeq 500. During library preparation, unique molecular identifiers were attached to individual cDNA molecules so that TCRs could be counted in a quantitative, reproducible way. For every blood RNA sample, sequencing covered both the TCR alpha and TCR beta chains. As for the authors' bioinformatics: A median of about 89,000 TCRs per sample was observed, with a range of about 20,000 to 690,600. The Decombinator software suite was used to annotate V, J and CDR3 in the TCR reads. For the PS versus PT1 abundance plots, all samples were subsampled to the same number of TCRs (28,000). Expanded TCRs were defined as absent before sensitization and observed at least eight times at the 2-week time point. The public reads were quality trimmed at Q25 with fastp and then assembled into clones with MiXCR by TCRdb, keeping productive beta chains. Each entry is one CDR3 protein sequence, shown with its most common DNA and genes. None of the V and J calls come from the authors' own analysis; TCRdb made them. The sample table holds a few hundred thousand distinct CDR3 sequences, of which around 6% were seen once. About 5.4% of the sample belongs to the ten largest clones.

This clonotype showed up just a few times. The antigen it binds to is not known. Qualities for individual bases were not recorded, and no much larger clone is one base off. The time point label here, explained by the study, means: patch test 2, 6 weeks after DPC sensitization. The sample's treatment or condition label, in plain terms: therapeutic diphenylcyclopropenone sensitization with weekly scalp DPC. At every patch-test visit, the blood draw took place before the patch test was put on. Patients were eligible if aged 18 to 70, diagnosed with alopecia and judged suitable for DPC therapy, and pregnant patients were excluded. Total RNA was extracted from unfractionated whole blood collected in Tempus Blood RNA tubes. Looking up the germline V gene yields CDR1 SQVTM and CDR2 ANQGSEA. Trimming at the junction amounts to 3 bases on V and 0 bases on J, and the germline ends lie 10 bases apart. The CDR3 sequence holds 14 residues, the cysteine and phenylalanine included. Only the CDR3 DNA is retained, 42 bases long and in frame from the first base.

The chain is assembled from TRBV29-1 and TRBJ2-3; the D gene lacks a confident call. The sequence was obtained from a woman aged 18-29 years with alopecia areata. Some clones in this sample may be carry-over from other donors' samples. Sequences were derived from whole blood, sampled in connection with sensitization to the hapten diphenylcyclopropenone (DPC). The DNA sequence reads TGCAGCGTTGAGAGGCAGTTGAGCACAGATACGCAGTATTTT. Translation gives CSVERQLSTDTQYF.